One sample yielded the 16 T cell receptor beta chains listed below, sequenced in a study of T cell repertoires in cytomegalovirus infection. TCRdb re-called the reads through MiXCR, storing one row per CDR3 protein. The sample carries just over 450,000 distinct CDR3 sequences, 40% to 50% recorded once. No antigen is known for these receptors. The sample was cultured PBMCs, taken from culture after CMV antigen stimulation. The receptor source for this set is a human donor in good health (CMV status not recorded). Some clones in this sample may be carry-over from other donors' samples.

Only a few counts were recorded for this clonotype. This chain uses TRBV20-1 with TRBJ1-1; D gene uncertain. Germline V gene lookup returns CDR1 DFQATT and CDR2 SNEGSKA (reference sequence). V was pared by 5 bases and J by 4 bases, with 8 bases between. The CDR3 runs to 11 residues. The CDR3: CSAQQRTEAFF. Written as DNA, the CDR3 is TGCAGTGCTCAACAGCGCACTGAAGCTTTCTTT.

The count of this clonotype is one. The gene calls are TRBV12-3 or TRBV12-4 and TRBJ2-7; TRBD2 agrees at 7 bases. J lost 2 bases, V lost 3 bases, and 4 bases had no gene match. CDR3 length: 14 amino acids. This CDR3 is CASSFAGEAYEQYF. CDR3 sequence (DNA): TGTGCCAGCAGTTTCGCGGGAGAGGCCTACGAGCAGTACTTC.

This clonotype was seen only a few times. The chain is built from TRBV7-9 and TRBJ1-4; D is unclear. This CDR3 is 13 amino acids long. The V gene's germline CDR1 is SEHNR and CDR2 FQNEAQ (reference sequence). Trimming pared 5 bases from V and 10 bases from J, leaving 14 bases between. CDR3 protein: CASSPPGLAKLFF. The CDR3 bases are TGTGCCAGCAGCCCCCCCGGGTTGGCAAAACTGTTTTTT. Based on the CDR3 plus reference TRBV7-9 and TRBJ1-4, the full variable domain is DTGVSQNPRHKITKRGQNVTFRCDPISEHNRLYWYRQTLGQGPEFLTYFQNEAQLEKSRLLSDRFSAERPKGSFSTLEIQRTEQGDSAMYLCASSPPGLAKLFFGSGTQLSVL.

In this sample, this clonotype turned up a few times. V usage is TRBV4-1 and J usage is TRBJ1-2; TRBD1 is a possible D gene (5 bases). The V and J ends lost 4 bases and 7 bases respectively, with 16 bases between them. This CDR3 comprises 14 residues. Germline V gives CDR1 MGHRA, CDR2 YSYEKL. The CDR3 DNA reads TGCGCCAGCAGCCTAAGACAGCTCACTGGTGGCTACACCTTC. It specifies CASSLRQLTGGYTF.

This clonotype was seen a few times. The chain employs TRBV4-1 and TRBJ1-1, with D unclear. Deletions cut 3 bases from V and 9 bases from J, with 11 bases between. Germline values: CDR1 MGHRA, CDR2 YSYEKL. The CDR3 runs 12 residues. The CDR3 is CASSHLAGKAFF. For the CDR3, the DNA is TGCGCCAGCAGCCACCTGGCGGGGAAAGCTTTCTTT.

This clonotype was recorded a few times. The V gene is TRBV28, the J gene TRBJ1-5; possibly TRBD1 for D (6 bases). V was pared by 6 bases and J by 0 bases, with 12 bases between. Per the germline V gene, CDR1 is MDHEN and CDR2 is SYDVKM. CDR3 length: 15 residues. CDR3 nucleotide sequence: TGTGCCAGCAGGGAACAGGGTATTAGCAATCAGCCCCAGCATTTT. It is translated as CASREQGISNQPQHF.

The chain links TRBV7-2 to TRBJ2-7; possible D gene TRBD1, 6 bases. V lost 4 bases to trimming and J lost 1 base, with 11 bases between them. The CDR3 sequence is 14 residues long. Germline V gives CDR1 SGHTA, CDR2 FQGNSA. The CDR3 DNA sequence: TGTGCCAGCAGCTATTACAGGGATTCCTACGAGCAGTACTTC. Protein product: CASSYYRDSYEQYF. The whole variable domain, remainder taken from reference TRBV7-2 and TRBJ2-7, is GAGVSQSPSNKVTEKGKDVELRCDPISGHTALYWYRQSLGQGLEFLIYFQGNSAPDKSGLPSDRFSAERTGGSVSTLTIQRTQQEDSAVYLCASSYYRDSYEQYFGPGTRLTVT.

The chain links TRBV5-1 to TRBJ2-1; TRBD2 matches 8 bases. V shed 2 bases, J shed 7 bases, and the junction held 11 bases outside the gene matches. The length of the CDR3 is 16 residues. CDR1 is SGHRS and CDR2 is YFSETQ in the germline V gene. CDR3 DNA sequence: TGCGCCAGCAGCTTCGGGGCGGGGGGCGGGTGGAATGAGCAGTTCTTC. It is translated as CASSFGAGGGWNEQFF. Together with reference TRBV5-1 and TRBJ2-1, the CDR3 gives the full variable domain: KAGVTQTPRYLIKTRGQQVTLSCSPISGHRSVSWYQQTPGQGLQFLFEYFSETQRNKGNFPGRFSGRQFSNSRSEMNVSTLELGDSALYLCASSFGAGGGWNEQFFGPGTRLTVL.

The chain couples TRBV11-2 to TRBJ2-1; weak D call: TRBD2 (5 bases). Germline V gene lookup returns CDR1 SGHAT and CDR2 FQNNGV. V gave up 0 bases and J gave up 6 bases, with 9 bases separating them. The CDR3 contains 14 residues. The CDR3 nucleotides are TGTGCCAGCAGCTTAGATTCCCGGGGCAATGAGCAGTTCTTC. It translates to CASSLDSRGNEQFF.

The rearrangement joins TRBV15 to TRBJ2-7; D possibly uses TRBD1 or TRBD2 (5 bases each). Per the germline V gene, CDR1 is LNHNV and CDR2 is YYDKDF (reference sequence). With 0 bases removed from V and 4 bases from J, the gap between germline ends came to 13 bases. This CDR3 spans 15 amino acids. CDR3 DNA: TGTGCCACCAGCAGAGATCGGGACGGCGGGTACGAGCAGTACTTC. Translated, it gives CATSRDRDGGYEQYF.

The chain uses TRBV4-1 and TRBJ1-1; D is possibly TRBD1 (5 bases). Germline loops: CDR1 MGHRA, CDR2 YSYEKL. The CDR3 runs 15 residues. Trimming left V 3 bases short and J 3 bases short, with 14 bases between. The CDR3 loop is CASSQGRGGYTEAFF. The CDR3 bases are TGCGCCAGCAGCCAGGGGAGGGGAGGGTACACTGAAGCTTTCTTT.

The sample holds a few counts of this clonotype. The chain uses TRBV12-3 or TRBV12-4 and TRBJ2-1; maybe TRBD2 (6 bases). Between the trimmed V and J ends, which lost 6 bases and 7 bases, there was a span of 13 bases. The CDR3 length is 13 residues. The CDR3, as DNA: TGTGCCAGCAGGGAGGGTACGGGGAATGAGCAGTTCTTC. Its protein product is CASREGTGNEQFF.

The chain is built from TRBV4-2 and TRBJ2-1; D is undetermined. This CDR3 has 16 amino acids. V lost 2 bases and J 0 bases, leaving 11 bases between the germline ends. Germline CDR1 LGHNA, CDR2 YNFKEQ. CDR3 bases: TGTGCCAGCAGCCAAACATTTCAGAGCTCCTACAATGAGCAGTTCTTC. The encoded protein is CASSQTFQSSYNEQFF.

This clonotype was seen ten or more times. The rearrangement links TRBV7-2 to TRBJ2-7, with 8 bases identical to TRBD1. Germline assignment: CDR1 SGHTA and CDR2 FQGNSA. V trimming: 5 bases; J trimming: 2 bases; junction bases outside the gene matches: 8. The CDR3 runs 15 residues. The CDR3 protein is CASSRPRQGTYEQYF. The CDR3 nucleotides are TGTGCCAGCAGCCGGCCCCGACAGGGGACCTACGAGCAGTACTTC.

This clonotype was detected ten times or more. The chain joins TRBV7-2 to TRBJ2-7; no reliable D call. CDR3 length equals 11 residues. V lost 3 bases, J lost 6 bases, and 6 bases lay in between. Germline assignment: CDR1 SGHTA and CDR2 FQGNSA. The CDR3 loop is CASSFHLEQYF. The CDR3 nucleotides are TGTGCCAGCAGCTTTCATCTCGAGCAGTACTTC.

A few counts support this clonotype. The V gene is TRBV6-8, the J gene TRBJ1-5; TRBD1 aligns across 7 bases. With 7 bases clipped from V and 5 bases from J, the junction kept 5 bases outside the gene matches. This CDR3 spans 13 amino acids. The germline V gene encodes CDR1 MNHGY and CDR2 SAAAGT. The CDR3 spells CASNKGGDQPQHF. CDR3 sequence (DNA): TGTGCCAGCAACAAAGGGGGCGATCAGCCCCAGCATTTT.